This T cell receptor beta chain stems from a study of blood T cells in healthy people across ages. Study-level information: Template switching retrieved approximately one barcoded beta molecule for each two T cells.

This clonotype was observed a handful of times. The antigen remains undetermined. Through a sample-barcoded 5' primer and a J-beta primer mix, a second PCR was run for roughly 7 to 12 cycles. A template-switch adaptor with 12 random nucleotides tagged each cDNA molecule. TCRdb called the 5' RACE reads again in MiXCR, with one record for every CDR3 protein. The table has about 750,000 distinct CDR3 sequences, roughly 50% seen once. Study-level points and caveats: Expanded clonotype changes were possibly confounded by unknown donor CMV status.

Each donor's blood draw was roughly 9.5 milliliters of peripheral blood. Germline assignment: CDR1 DFQATT and CDR2 SNEGSKA (reference sequence). Between the trimmed V and J ends, which lost 0 bases and 0 bases, there was a span of 8 bases. The CDR3 sequence is 15 residues long. This sequence originates from a man older than 75 in good health. The chain has TRBV20-1 and TRBJ1-4, with D unresolved. Sequencing input: blood. This chain's CDR3 is CSARDASATNEKLFF. The CDR3 nucleotides read TGCAGTGCTAGAGATGCGAGTGCAACTAATGAAAAACTGTTTTTT.